This note documents a single T cell receptor beta chain sequence. Antigen unknown. The PCR contained 60 Vbeta and 13 Jbeta primers. Assay used: immunoSEQ multiplex PCR; TCRdb lists only in-frame clones, some missing. The table has 130,000 to 150,000 clones, less than 85% seen once. This specimen belongs to a study of cytomegalovirus exposure and HLA in healthy donors. The overall study: The roughly 100 million unique TCR beta sequences, from around 200 million T cells, were found by an earlier analysis. Early released data had about 85 million unique TCRs, all coming from HLA-typed donors. Whole-study findings and limits: One cluster of highly shared sequence variants probably arose as a sequencing artifact.

CDR3 length: 14 amino acids. Trimming pared 1 base from V and 6 bases from J, leaving 13 bases between. The germline CDR1 and CDR2 sequences are GTSNPN and SVGIG (reference sequence). The sample comprised PBMCs. The TCR originated in a woman aged 45-65 years in good health and CMV-seropositive. The chain combines TRBV30 with TRBJ1-5; D possibly corresponds to TRBD1 (5 bases). CDR3 coding DNA: TGTGCCTGGAGTGCCCGACAGCCGTCTCAGCCCCAGCATTTT. This encodes CAWSARQPSQPQHF.